This section outlines one T cell receptor beta chain sequence together with its context. Its specificity is not known. The data belong to a study of OX40 agonist ivuxolimab in advanced cancers. Germline V CDR1 and CDR2: SEHNR, FQNEAQ (reference sequence). V gave up 2 bases and J gave up 0 bases, with 7 bases separating them. There are 14 residues in the CDR3. Regarding the study as a whole: Researchers did not determine the expanded peripheral T cells' antigen specificity. Both blood CD4+ and CD8+ T cells showed clonal growth by week 6 at 0.1 to 3.0 mg/kg. Averaging showed that CD8+ T cells had more expanded clones than CD4+ did.

The assay was immunoSEQ multiplex PCR, and TCRdb's table has in-frame clones only and misses some. The table records around 80,000 clones, 85% to 90% of them present only once. The chain uses TRBV7-9 and TRBJ1-2; no clear D. The sequencing here drew on CD4+ or CD8+ T cells sorted from blood, taken in a trial of the OX40 agonist ivuxolimab. This sequence was found in an adult with an advanced solid tumor such as melanoma, head and neck, liver or kidney cancer. CDR3 sequence (DNA): TGTGCCAGCAGCTTACTGGATTCTAACTATGGCTACACCTTC. It yields the protein CASSLLDSNYGYTF.